This TCR beta chain is drawn from a study of blood T cell repertoires in COVID-19. Study-wide context: Samples came from the United States, Italy and Spain, spanning acute and convalescent COVID-19.

V was cut by 0 bases and J by 7 bases, with 12 bases left in between. Germline V gene data show CDR1 as SNHLY and CDR2 as FYNNEI. This CDR3 spans 15 amino acids. In the original workflow: Amplification of reference gene primers provided the estimated nucleated cell counts. The assay was immunoSEQ multiplex PCR, and TCRdb's table has in-frame clones only and misses some. V and J calls plus clone size are reproduced from that table; the DNA served to infer D and trimming. Of 250,000 to 400,000 clones listed, under 95% are singletons. Across about two dozen US areas, participants ranged in age from roughly 18 to 95 years. Donors of Cohort 3 who recovered were those that had two negative PCRs, clearance, or symptom resolution.

The chain combines TRBV2 with TRBJ2-2; TRBD2 is a possible D gene (6 bases). What was sequenced was PBMCs or T cells enriched from blood (not recorded which). The receptor comes from a man aged 55 to 70 who had recovered from COVID-19. The CDR3 spells CASSEAAGSGGELFF. The CDR3 DNA is TGTGCCAGCAGTGAAGCGGCCGGGAGTGGCGGGGAGCTGTTTTTT.